Included here is one TCR beta chain sequence, with context. What antigen it recognizes has not been identified. No much larger clonotype is one base removed from it; base qualities were not supplied. Patients underwent resection in Japan or China between about 2014 and 2017. The histologic diagnosis of each case was independently confirmed on H&E slides by two lung cancer pathologists. For nucleic acid extraction, premalignant or tumor cells were enriched by macro-dissection following pathologic assessment. FFPE tissue was used for DNA isolation with the AllPrep DNA/RNA FFPE Kit. This sample is part of a study of immune evolution from preneoplasia to lung adenocarcinoma (dated by TCRdb to the early 2020s). Regarding the complete study: HLA loss of heterozygosity was observed in about 7%, 15% and 30% of AIS, MIA and ADC lesions, respectively, and was not observed in any AAH lesions. Resected precursor lesions (AAH, AIS, MIA) and invasive adenocarcinomas were compared against paired morphologically normal lung tissue. The study reported that fewer than 130 samples were used for TCR sequencing. POLYSOLVER was used to infer Class I HLA alleles from exome data, and LOHHLA was used to detect allele-specific HLA loss. A total of roughly 46 patients contributed TCR sequencing data. The immune data were combined with whole exome sequencing and methylation data from the same cohort of nodules. Sample size was determined by specimen availability and not by a prior power calculation. The study used immune gene expression, TCR sequencing and multiplex immunofluorescence to profile the immune contexture of lung adenocarcinoma precursors and invasive adenocarcinoma. The overall cohort comprised about 57 patients with pulmonary nodules who underwent surgical resection.

TCR beta CDR3 regions were sequenced from DNA using the immunoSEQ hsTCRbeta Kit. The study's processing was this. The ImmunoSEQ Analyzer was used to analyse the TCR sequencing data. T cell clonality was defined as 1 minus Pielou's evenness, calculated on productive rearrangements. To measure T cell diversity, the inverse Simpson index was applied to productive templates. T cell density was expressed as TCR beta template counts normalized to usable DNA, with usable DNA estimated by amplifying and sequencing housekeeping genes. Two-sided Kruskal-Wallis tests were used to compare TCR metrics across histologic stages. TCRdb limited this immuneACCESS table to in-frame rearrangements with V and J called. A share of clones is missing; checked studies link under half to unresolved V genes, and the rest is unexplained. Clonal size and the V and J genes are those of that table, whereas D and trimming came from the DNA. This sample lists fewer than 11,000 clones; around 78% were detected once. The ten largest make up 4.8% of the sample.

The investigation overall reported the following: The highest T cell clonality was observed in KRAS-mutant nodules compared with EGFR-mutant or double wild-type lesions. Normal lung had the highest top T cell clone frequencies, which appeared to decline progressively from AAH through AIS, MIA and invasive adenocarcinoma. Clonality was highest in normal lung, while later-stage lesions appeared to show lower clonality but higher T cell density and diversity. The findings rested on association rather than direct causation, and larger cohorts with long-term follow-up and longitudinal biopsies were considered necessary. All patients were from Japan and China, so applicability to Western populations was uncertain.

There are 13 amino acids in the CDR3, from cysteine to phenylalanine inclusive. Of all the DNA, just the CDR3 is kept, 39 bases in frame from base 1. V sheds 0 bases and J sheds 8 bases, leaving 8 bases between their ends. CDR1 and CDR2 were assigned from the germline V gene as MNHEY and SVGAGI. The sequence links TRBV6-5 to TRBJ2-4; the D gene may be TRBD1 or TRBD2, since each aligns over 5 bases. The sample consisted of FFPE minimally invasive lung adenocarcinoma tissue. The meaning of the sample's cell subset or site label: micro-invasive lung adenocarcinoma (MIA). The sequence derives from a person aged 65-85 years with lung adenocarcinoma. The CDR3 here reads CASSYSGTDIQYF. The bases are TGTGCCAGCAGTTACTCCGGGACGGACATTCAGTACTTC.